This is a list of T cell receptor beta chains from one sample in a study of blood T cell repertoires in COVID-19. Produced via immunoSEQ multiplex PCR; TCRdb's table is partial and in-frame only. Among around 150,000 clones, roughly 91% were seen once, and the ten largest hold roughly 2.3%. Sequenced material: peripheral blood. These receptor sequences come from a man aged 18-30 years with acute or convalescent COVID-19. The conserved cysteine and the conserved F or W are not part of the CDR3 here. D genes are given only for firm matches.

j_gene: TRBJ1-2; len: 14; d_gene: TRBD1; v_gene: TRBV27; CDR3aa: ASSLFSGQGNYGYT
j_gene: TRBJ1-3; len: 17; d_gene: TRBD1; v_gene: TRBV6-6; CDR3aa: ASSYSIGDRGRSGNTIY
j_gene: TRBJ1-1; len: 17; d_gene: NA; v_gene: TRBV3-1/TRBV3-2; CDR3aa: ASSPFNGGSGRPDTEAF
j_gene: TRBJ2-1; len: 10; d_gene: NA; v_gene: TRBV11-2; CDR3aa: ASTEWGGEQF
j_gene: TRBJ2-7; len: 12; d_gene: TRBD1; v_gene: TRBV3-1/TRBV3-2; CDR3aa: ASSRPGQGYEQY
j_gene: TRBJ2-7; len: 9; d_gene: NA; v_gene: TRBV2; CDR3aa: ASSQGYEQY
j_gene: TRBJ1-5; len: 12; d_gene: TRBD1; v_gene: TRBV5-8; CDR3aa: ASSSDRGHQPQH
j_gene: TRBJ1-5; len: 13; d_gene: NA; v_gene: TRBV19; CDR3aa: ASSIWESGNQPQH
j_gene: TRBJ1-2; len: 11; d_gene: NA; v_gene: TRBV2; CDR3aa: ATSRGMDYGYT
j_gene: TRBJ2-1; len: 12; d_gene: TRBD2; v_gene: TRBV4-1; CDR3aa: ASSQETSGEEQF
j_gene: TRBJ1-6; len: 12; d_gene: NA; v_gene: TRBV3-1/TRBV3-2; CDR3aa: ASSLYGGNSPLH
j_gene: TRBJ2-7; len: 15; d_gene: TRBD1; v_gene: TRBV5-1; CDR3aa: ASSSRGTGQGVNEQY
j_gene: TRBJ1-2; len: 12; d_gene: NA; v_gene: TRBV5-4; CDR3aa: ASSLVGAERGYT
j_gene: TRBJ1-1; len: 13; d_gene: NA; v_gene: TRBV5-6; CDR3aa: ASSDLGRQAPGAF
j_gene: TRBJ1-5; len: 12; d_gene: TRBD1; v_gene: TRBV6-2/TRBV6-3; CDR3aa: ASSYGQVSQPQH
j_gene: TRBJ2-1; len: 12; d_gene: TRBD1; v_gene: TRBV25-1; CDR3aa: ASSEYRGNNEQF
j_gene: TRBJ1-5; len: 11; d_gene: NA; v_gene: TRBV5-8; CDR3aa: ASSLGVNQPQH
j_gene: TRBJ1-2; len: 14; d_gene: NA; v_gene: TRBV5-1; CDR3aa: ASTLIKPGGNYGYT